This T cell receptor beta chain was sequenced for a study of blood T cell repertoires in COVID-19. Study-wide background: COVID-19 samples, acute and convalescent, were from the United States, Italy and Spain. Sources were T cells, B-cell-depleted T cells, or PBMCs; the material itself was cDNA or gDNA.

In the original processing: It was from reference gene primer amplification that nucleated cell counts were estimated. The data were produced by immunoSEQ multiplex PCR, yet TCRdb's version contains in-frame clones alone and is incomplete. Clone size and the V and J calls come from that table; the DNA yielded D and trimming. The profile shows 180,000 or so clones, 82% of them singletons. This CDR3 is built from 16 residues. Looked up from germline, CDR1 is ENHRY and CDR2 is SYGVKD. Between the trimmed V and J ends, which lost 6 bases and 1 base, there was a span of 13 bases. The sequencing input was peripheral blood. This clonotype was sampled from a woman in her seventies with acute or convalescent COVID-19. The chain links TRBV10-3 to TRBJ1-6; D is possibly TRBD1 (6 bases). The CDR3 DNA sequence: TGTGCCATCAGGAGACAGGACTTTTCCTATAATTCACCCCTCCACTTT. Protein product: CAIRRQDFSYNSPLHF.